This TCR beta chain was recovered during a study of cytotoxic CD8 clonotypes in ibrutinib-treated CLL. Using immunoSEQ multiplex PCR, the repertoire was profiled, and TCRdb retains in-frame clones only, with some absent. The sample records roughly 42,000 clones, approximately 67% being singletons. This TCR was recovered from a human donor with chronic lymphocytic leukemia. Source: PBMCs, taken at disease progression, from a patient treated with ibrutinib.

CDR3 protein: CASSPPVLVYEQYF. DNA for the CDR3: TGTGCCAGCTCACCACCGGTTCTGGTATACGAGCAGTACTTC. The rearrangement uses TRBV18 and TRBJ2-7; no reliable D call. The CDR3 contains 14 residues. Germline V CDR1 and CDR2: KGHSH, LQKENI. V was trimmed by 0 bases and J by 4 bases, leaving 10 bases between them.